Detailed here is one TCR beta chain. Its antigen remains unidentified. The method was immunoSEQ multiplex PCR; TCRdb's version includes in-frame clones alone and lacks a portion of them. The sample lists over a thousand clones; about 38% were seen once. Neighbouring lung, lacking atypia, was collected no less than 2 cm away from the tumor margin. The data belong to a study of T cells in localized non-small cell lung cancer. Findings and limits, study-wide: Turning up in adjacent lung were a median around 58 of the top 100 tumor clones.

The starting material was normal lung tissue next to the tumor, obtained before any cancer treatment. The receptor comes from a woman aged 35 to 75 with stage I lung adenocarcinoma.

The CDR3 spells CASSPRSGFNQPQHF. As DNA, the CDR3 is TGTGCCAGTAGTCCCCGGTCGGGGTTCAATCAGCCCCAGCATTTT. The chain combines TRBV19 with TRBJ1-5; D uncertain. With 5 bases removed from V and 3 bases from J, the gap between germline ends came to 14 bases. The CDR3 length is 15 residues. Germline V gene data show CDR1 as LNHDA and CDR2 as SQIVND (reference sequence).